This T cell receptor beta chain was captured by sequencing in a study of identifying expanded T cells in peripheral blood. This clone was observed many times. No antigen is known for it. This CDR3 has 15 amino acids. Per the germline V gene, CDR1 is SGHVS and CDR2 is FQNEAQ. Trimming shortened V by 5 bases and J by 6 bases, and 19 bases separated the two germline ends. Collection occurred without any documented infections or immune events in donors. Study conclusions and caveats: Technical replicates showed roughly 1.2 changed clones; about two weeks about 16.4; four weeks 19. Across healthy donors, higher total template counts meant significantly greater two-week count variance.

Sequencing was performed with immunoSEQ multiplex PCR; in TCRdb, only in-frame clones are kept and a portion is missing. The data hold tens of thousands of clones, with 88% observed a single time. Sequencing was carried out using blood. The sequence was collected from a person between 18 and 75 years old in good health. The chain recombines TRBV7-8 with TRBJ1-1, with a weak D call TRBD1 (5 bases). CDR3 residues: CASSPSGPPGAEAFF. CDR3 nucleotides: TGTGCCAGCAGCCCTTCGGGACCCCCGGGGGCTGAAGCTTTCTTT.